The present entry profiles one T cell receptor (beta chain) with its context. Only a few counts were recorded for this clonotype. No cognate antigen has been identified for it. No per-base quality is available; no much larger clone lies one base away. The cysteine opens and the phenylalanine closes a CDR3 of 11 amino acids. This entry keeps only the CDR3 DNA: 33 bases, framed from base 1. The junction carries 5 bases between V and J, which are trimmed by 3 bases and 6 bases respectively. These data belong to a study of identical twins listed by TCRdb under 2016. For the wider study: To test whether fetal clonotypes persist, the study used deep sequencing on TCR alpha and beta repertoires from monozygotic twins, unrelated adults of various ages, and cord blood. To rule out contamination, replicate twin experiments were performed at different times with different library preparation protocols.

Every donor was a healthy Caucasian. Three pairs of female monozygotic twins, all aged 18 to 29 years, were included in the twin cohort. Peripheral blood mononuclear cells were used as the source from which RNA for TCR libraries was isolated. The library was built by means of 5' RACE. Sequenced using an Illumina HiSeq 2000. A universal primer binding site was introduced by template switching, and a unique molecular identifier was present in the final cDNA, enabling accurate counting of TCR cDNA molecules. Specific primers in the conserved constant-segment region were used to synthesize first-strand cDNA for TCR alpha and beta chains. To control for contamination, every cDNA library was double barcoded, receiving both a SMART-Mk sample barcode and Illumina barcodes. TruSeq adapter sequences, together with Illumina sample barcodes, were added in two successive PCR steps. The Illumina HiSeq platform was used with custom primers to sequence TCR alpha and beta cDNA libraries. Per the authors' processing: MiGEC processed the raw reads to extract unique molecular identifiers, while MiXCR was used to determine the CDR3 positions. For each individual, recombination models were inferred using an EM algorithm with the repgenHMM and IGoR tools. The analysis of shared clonotypes was done with the tcR package in R, with sharing normalized by the product of cloneset sizes. Out-of-frame nonproductive sequences were analyzed to study raw recombination free of thymic and clonal selection effects. The public sequencing data were trimmed at Q25 with fastp and processed into clonotypes with MiXCR by TCRdb, which kept only in-frame beta chains. Identical CDR3 protein sequences are pooled into one entry, listed with their most common genes and DNA. The V and J calls reflect TCRdb's pipeline rather than the authors' work. The sample contains some 660,000 distinct CDR3 sequences, roughly 8% of them found a single time. The ten largest clones represent approximately 0.89% of the sample.

General findings and caveats noted by the study authors: In monozygotic twins, out-of-frame TCR alpha sharing was systematically underestimated by recombination models, although the models agreed with sharing between unrelated individuals. Fewer insertions were carried by abundant cord blood beta clonotypes; a weaker similar trend was observed in young adult naive repertoires, while no such trend was observed in memory repertoires. The excess sharing between twins in beta out-of-frame sequences was weaker because fewer shared sequences reduced the signal-to-noise ratio. Because the same donors could not be followed over many years, conclusions were based on cross-sectional statistical analysis. Zero-insertion analyses could be partly confounded by invariant T cells such as MAIT and iNKT, though diverse VJ usage argued against such confounding for most clonotypes. Compared with coincidental sharing between unrelated individuals, an excess of low generation-probability sequences was observed among out-of-frame TCR alpha sequences shared between twins.

This sample was also put to use in a study of yellow fever vaccine responses in identical twins. Reported in the second study: The T cell response to vaccination in identical twins was reported by the authors to appear partly convergent and partly personalized. The study precisely tracked vaccine-responding T cell clones in identical twins.

The sequence was obtained from a woman between 18 and 29 years old in good health. Sequencing was carried out using PBMCs. The sequence joins TRBV12-3 or TRBV12-4 to TRBJ1-1, with the D gene not clear enough to name. The DNA sequence is given as TGTGCCAGCAGTTTCAACCCTGAAGCTTTCTTT. Its translation reads: CASSFNPEAFF.